Following are 18 T cell receptor beta chains from one sample sequenced in a study of T cell responses to AZD1222 COVID-19 vaccine (TCRdb year 2021). Sample time point, as interpreted from the label and publication: baseline before first vaccination. Libraries were made using the immunoSEQ multiplex PCR assay. Held by TCRdb, this immuneACCESS table contains in-frame sequences only and omits some clones. Under half of the omission traces to an unresolved V gene where checked; the cause of the rest is unknown. The sample table lists around 110,000 clones, 93% of them with a count of one. Together, the top ten hold about 3% of the sample. Sequences were derived from peripheral blood, sampled on day 0 of AZD1222 vaccination. Source of these receptors: an adult in good health.

This chain links TRBV29-1 with TRBJ1-2; D unresolved. Germline-derived CDR1 and CDR2 are SQVTM and ANQGSEA. The CDR3 runs to 13 residues. Between the trimmed V and J ends, which lost 4 bases and 3 bases, there was a span of 12 bases. The CDR3 loop is CSVAGQEDYGYTF. The DNA of the CDR3 is TGCAGCGTTGCGGGTCAGGAGGACTATGGCTACACCTTC.

The rearrangement joins TRBV14 to TRBJ2-7; maybe TRBD2 (5 bases). V gave up 0 bases and J gave up 1 base, with 13 bases separating them. CDR1 is SGHDN and CDR2 is FVKESK in the germline V gene. The length of the CDR3 is 16 residues. CDR3 in amino acids: CASSQDPGLYSYEQYF. CDR3 coding DNA: TGTGCCAGCAGCCAAGATCCCGGACTGTATTCCTACGAGCAGTACTTC.

The chain combines TRBV24-1 with TRBJ2-2; no firm D call. In germline, CDR1 is KGHDR, CDR2 SFDVKD. The ends were cut back, 2 bases at V and 7 bases at J, with 7 bases in the middle. This CDR3 comprises 13 residues. CDR3: CATSDSLHGELFF. The CDR3 DNA reads as TGTGCCACCAGTGATTCCCTTCACGGGGAGCTGTTTTTT.

This clone was seen just once. The chain combines TRBV19 with TRBJ1-5, with 7 bases matching TRBD1. Germline V gene data show CDR1 as LNHDA and CDR2 as SQIVND (reference sequence). V trimming: 4 bases; J trimming: 11 bases; junction bases outside the gene matches: 11. The CDR3 length is 14 residues. CDR3 coding DNA: TGTGCCAGTAGTAAGGGGGCATTGATGACGGCCCAGCATTTT. As protein: CASSKGALMTAQHF.

V gene TRBV5-1 combines with J gene TRBJ1-2; tentative D call: TRBD1 (6 bases). The V gene lost 6 bases and the J gene lost 5 bases, with 20 bases spanning the gap. This CDR3 is built from 15 residues. Germline V gives CDR1 SGHRS, CDR2 YFSETQ. The CDR3 nucleotides are TGCGCCAGCAATTATGGGGGCGCGGAACTTTATGGCTACACCTTC. It is translated as CASNYGGAELYGYTF.

CDR3 bases: TGCGCCAGCAGCTCATACGCCTCAAACTATGGCTACACCTTC. Translating gives CASSSYASNYGYTF. The rearrangement joins TRBV5-1 to TRBJ1-2; no firm D call. Germline values: CDR1 SGHRS, CDR2 YFSETQ. The length of the CDR3 is 14 residues. Deletions cut 3 bases from V and 2 bases from J, with 11 bases between.

This clone has just a few counts. The rearrangement links TRBV5-1 to TRBJ1-5; no definite D call. The length of the CDR3 is 13 residues. V lost 0 bases, J lost 4 bases, and 5 bases lay in between. CDR1 and CDR2 (germline): SGHRS, YFSETQ. CDR3: CASSLEVNQPQHF. The CDR3 DNA is TGCGCCAGCAGCTTGGAAGTGAATCAGCCCCAGCATTTT.

The rearrangement uses TRBV21-1 and TRBJ2-2; TRBD1, the table's D call, lacks a check against the DNA. TRBV21-1 is shown as a pseudogene. This CDR3 region has 13 residues. The CDR3: CASSKRSGGELFF. CDR3 bases: TGTGCCAGCAGCAAACGATCAGGCGGGGAGCTGTTTTTT.

The chain is built from TRBV30 and TRBJ2-2; D unclear. The CDR3 is 12 amino acids. V shed 3 bases and J shed 6 bases, with 8 bases lying between them. CDR1 GTSNPN and CDR2 SVGIG come from the germline V gene (reference sequence). In nucleotides, the CDR3 is TGTGCCTGGAGAGCAATGCCCGGGGAGCTGTTTTTT. Protein product: CAWRAMPGELFF.

The J gene is TRBJ2-7, the V gene TRBV2, with D possibly matching TRBD2 (5 bases). CDR1 and CDR2 from the germline V gene are SNHLY and FYNNEI. The CDR3 runs to 14 residues. V was pared by 3 bases and J by 2 bases, with 11 bases between. The CDR3 is CASSDRGITYEQYF. In nucleotides, the CDR3 is TGTGCCAGCAGTGATCGGGGAATTACCTACGAGCAGTACTTC.

The rearrangement links TRBV27 to TRBJ2-5, with 10 bases aligning to TRBD1. The CDR3 loop spans 16 amino acids. Trimming cost V 6 bases and J 4 bases; bases outside gene matches: 11. Germline loops: CDR1 MNHEY, CDR2 SMNVEV (reference sequence). CDR3 sequence (DNA): TGTGCCAGCAGCCTCTTGGGACAGGGGTTAGGAGAGACCCAGTACTTC. Protein: CASSLLGQGLGETQYF.

The chain links TRBV2 to TRBJ2-7; the D gene is possibly TRBD2 (6 bases). V lost 5 bases and J lost 2, with 19 bases in between. This CDR3 region has 16 residues. The germline CDR1 and CDR2 sequences are SNHLY and FYNNEI. This CDR3 is CASSSGRRGGTYEQYF. The CDR3, as DNA: TGTGCCAGCAGTAGCGGGCGTCGTGGGGGTACCTACGAGCAGTACTTC.

This clone was seen once. The V call is TRBV19, the J call TRBJ1-2; 10 nucleotides match TRBD1. Germline CDR1 and CDR2: LNHDA and SQIVND (reference sequence). The junction had 1 base not matched to a gene; V was cut back by 3 bases and J by 6 bases. The CDR3 is 13 residues long. This CDR3 reads CASSIGTGDGYTF. CDR3 nucleotides: TGTGCCAGTAGTATCGGGACAGGGGATGGCTACACCTTC.

This chain uses TRBV6-5 with TRBJ2-1; D unclear. V shed 7 bases and J shed 0 bases, with 1 base lying between them. This CDR3 is 11 amino acids long. Looked up from germline, CDR1 is MNHEY and CDR2 is SVGAGI. Written as DNA, the CDR3 is TGTGCCAGCACCTCCTACAATGAGCAGTTCTTC. Its translation: CASTSYNEQFF.

The J gene is TRBJ2-1, the V gene TRBV2; D is possibly TRBD2 (6 bases). V was shortened by 8 bases and J by 7 bases, with 21 bases between the two germline ends. Germline lookup yields CDR1 SNHLY and CDR2 FYNNEI. CDR3 size: 15 residues. The CDR3 sequence is CASFSMGTFPNEQFF. The CDR3 bases are TGTGCCAGCTTTTCTATGGGGACTTTCCCTAATGAGCAGTTCTTC.

V usage is TRBV19 and J usage is TRBJ2-7; perhaps TRBD1 as D (5 bases). Germline CDR1 LNHDA, CDR2 SQIVND (reference sequence). This CDR3 contains 15 residues. V lost 0 bases and J 3 bases, leaving 12 bases between the germline ends. CDR3 region: CASSIERTKFYEQYF. DNA of the CDR3: TGTGCCAGTAGTATAGAACGGACAAAGTTCTACGAGCAGTACTTC. The complete variable domain, with remaining parts taken from reference TRBV19 and TRBJ2-7, reads DGGITQSPKYLFRKEGQNVTLSCEQNLNHDAMYWYRQDPGQGLRLIYYSQIVNDFQKGDIAEGYSVSREKKESFPLTVTSAQKNPTAFYLCASSIERTKFYEQYFGPGTRLTVT.

The rearrangement joins TRBV4-1 to TRBJ1-5; D not resolved. Germline assignment: CDR1 MGHRA and CDR2 YSYEKL. V was pared by 1 base and J by 11 bases, with 18 bases between. The CDR3 consists of 15 residues. In nucleotides, the CDR3 is TGCGCCAGCAGCCAAGGGCCTTGGGGTGGCCAGTCCCAGCATTTT. This gives the protein CASSQGPWGGQSQHF.

This chain uses TRBV19 with TRBJ2-5; 7 bases agree with TRBD1. With 5 bases clipped from V and 2 bases from J, the junction kept 5 bases outside the gene matches. This CDR3 is built from 14 residues. Germline V gene sequence: CDR1 LNHDA, CDR2 SQIVND (reference sequence). The CDR3 sequence is CASSLQTGQETQYF. The CDR3 nucleotides read TGTGCCAGTAGTCTGCAGACAGGGCAAGAGACCCAGTACTTC.